This T cell receptor beta chain was identified during a study of T cell responses to AZD1222 COVID-19 vaccine. Study-wide points: White British donors predominated, females outnumbered males, and clonal diversity was possibly underestimated.

Germline trimming cut 0 bases from V and 0 bases from J; bases unmatched to any gene: 5. Per germline, CDR1 SGHVS and CDR2 FQNEAQ. The CDR3 runs to 17 residues. In the case of this clone: No antigen is known for it.

Measured with immunoSEQ multiplex PCR; TCRdb has only the in-frame clones, and not every one. The sample carries some 140,000 clones, roughly 91% recorded once. The sample consisted of peripheral blood, taken 28 days after the second AZD1222 dose. The rearrangement links TRBV7-8 to TRBJ1-5, with TRBD1 identical over 7 bases. The TCR sequence derives from an adult who received the AZD1222 COVID-19 vaccine. The CDR3 nucleotides read TGTGCCAGCAGCTTAGCGGGACAGTTTCTTAGCAATCAGCCCCAGCATTTT. Protein: CASSLAGQFLSNQPQHF.